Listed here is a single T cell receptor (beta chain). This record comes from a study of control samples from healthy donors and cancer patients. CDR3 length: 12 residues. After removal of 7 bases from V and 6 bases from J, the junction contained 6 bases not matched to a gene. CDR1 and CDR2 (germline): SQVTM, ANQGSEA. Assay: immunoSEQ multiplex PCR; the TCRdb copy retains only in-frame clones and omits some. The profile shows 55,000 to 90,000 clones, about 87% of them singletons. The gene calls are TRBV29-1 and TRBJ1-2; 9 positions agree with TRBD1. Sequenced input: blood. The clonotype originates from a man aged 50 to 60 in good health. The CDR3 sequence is CSARTGADGYTF. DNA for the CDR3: TGCAGCGCCCGGACAGGGGCTGATGGCTACACCTTC.